Each of the 21 T cell receptor beta chains below was sequenced from the same sample in a study of OX40 agonist ivuxolimab in advanced cancers. Sequencing was performed with immunoSEQ multiplex PCR; in TCRdb, only in-frame clones are kept and a portion is missing. Counted here are 77,000 or so clones, about 90% occurring once; the ten biggest clones make up 0.53%. The sequencing used CD4+ or CD8+ T cells sorted from blood, collected in a trial of the OX40 agonist ivuxolimab. These receptors came from an adult with an advanced solid tumor such as melanoma, head and neck, liver or kidney cancer.

This CDR3 is CASSYQGRNTIYF. The CDR3 coding sequence is TGTGCCAGCAGTTACCAGGGGAGAAACACCATATATTTT. The rearrangement links TRBV6-6 to TRBJ1-3; tentative D call: TRBD1 (6 bases). Per the germline V gene, CDR1 is MNHNY and CDR2 is SVGAGI (reference sequence). Between the trimmed V and J ends, which lost 2 bases and 5 bases, there was a span of 7 bases. CDR3 length: 13 amino acids.

This clone has a single count. CDR3 bases: TGTGCCAGCATCTTCACCGGGGCCTATCAGGGCTACACCTTC. As protein: CASIFTGAYQGYTF. V gene TRBV6-1 combines with J gene TRBJ1-2; weak D call: TRBD1 (5 bases). Germline V gene sequence: CDR1 MNHNS, CDR2 SASEGT. V shed 7 bases and J shed 8 bases, with 20 bases lying between them. The CDR3 is 14 residues long.

This sequence joins TRBV11-1 and TRBJ1-2, with 8 bases identical to TRBD1. Germline V lookup: CDR1 SGHAT, CDR2 FQDESV (reference sequence). Trimming removed 2 bases from V and 4 bases from J; junction bases left unmatched: 12. This CDR3 spans 17 amino acids. CDR3 sequence reads: CASSLRPIGQGTYGYTF. For the CDR3, the DNA is TGTGCCAGCAGCTTAAGGCCCATCGGACAGGGTACCTATGGCTACACCTTC.

The J gene is TRBJ2-1, the V gene TRBV28; 7 bases match TRBD2. Germline CDR1 is MDHEN and CDR2 is SYDVKM. CDR3 length equals 13 residues. J gave up 12 bases and V 2 bases, and 7 bases lay outside the gene matches. CDR3 residues: CASSLESGTRQFF. The CDR3 nucleotides are TGTGCCAGCAGTTTAGAAAGCGGGACCAGGCAGTTCTTC.

The V gene is TRBV2, the J gene TRBJ2-5; no reliable D call. The V end was cut by 3 bases, the J end by 6 bases, with 2 bases between. There are 10 residues in the CDR3. CDR1 and CDR2 from the germline V gene are SNHLY and FYNNEI. CDR3 bases: TGTGCCAGCAGTGATCAGACCCAGTACTTC. Its protein is CASSDQTQYF.

This clone appeared once. The rearrangement uses TRBV20-1 and TRBJ2-1, with D uncertain. The CDR3 is 11 amino acids. Germline CDR1 DFQATT, CDR2 SNEGSKA (reference sequence). Trimming shortened V by 6 bases and J by 8 bases, and 11 bases separated the two germline ends. CDR3 in amino acids: CSASLGYEQFF. Here the CDR3 DNA reads TGCAGTGCCAGTCTAGGCTATGAGCAGTTCTTC.

This chain links TRBV5-1 with TRBJ2-7; either TRBD1 or TRBD2 may fit D (5 bases each). There are 14 residues in the CDR3. Trimming cost V 4 bases and J 2 bases, with 13 bases left between them. Per germline, CDR1 SGHRS and CDR2 YFSETQ. The CDR3 DNA follows: TGCGCCAGCAGCGGGGGTGCGGTAACCTACGAGCAGTACTTC. Protein: CASSGGAVTYEQYF. The full variable domain, rest sourced from reference TRBV5-1 and TRBJ2-7, is KAGVTQTPRYLIKTRGQQVTLSCSPISGHRSVSWYQQTPGQGLQFLFEYFSETQRNKGNFPGRFSGRQFSNSRSEMNVSTLELGDSALYLCASSGGAVTYEQYFGPGTRLTVT.

This clone was detected only once. This sequence joins TRBV5-4 and TRBJ1-1; a possible D gene is TRBD1 (6 bases). From germline, CDR1 is SGHNT and CDR2 YYREEE (reference sequence). The CDR3 covers 17 residues. Trimming took off 0 bases at V and 0 bases at J, with 15 bases between the two ends. The CDR3 here is CASSLVYRVGMNTEAFF. CDR3 DNA sequence: TGTGCCAGCAGCTTGGTGTACAGGGTTGGGATGAACACTGAAGCTTTCTTT. Combining the CDR3 with reference TRBV5-4 and TRBJ1-1 gives the whole variable domain ETGVTQSPTHLIKTRGQQVTLRCSSQSGHNTVSWYQQALGQGPQFIFQYYREEENGRGNFPPRFSGLQFPNYSSELNVNALELDDSALYLCASSLVYRVGMNTEAFFGQGTRLTVV.

The chain is built from TRBV7-2 and TRBJ1-4; 9 positions agree with TRBD1. The length of the CDR3 is 15 residues. The J segment lost 3 bases and the V segment lost 5 bases, leaving 4 bases of the junction unmatched. Germline CDR1 reads SGHTA; CDR2 reads FQGNSA. The CDR3 here is CASSRWTGANEKLFF. In nucleotides, the CDR3 is TGTGCCAGCAGCCGTTGGACAGGGGCTAATGAAAAACTGTTTTTT.

V and J are TRBV5-4 and TRBJ2-7; TRBD2 agrees at 14 bases. Germline assignment: CDR1 SGHNT and CDR2 YYREEE (reference sequence). This CDR3 has 15 amino acids. J lost 6 bases, V lost 4 bases, and 6 bases had no gene match. In DNA form, the CDR3 reads TGTGCCAGCAGCGTGCGACTAGCGGGAGGGGGCGAGCAGTACTTC. This sequence encodes CASSVRLAGGGEQYF. The whole variable domain, remainder taken from reference TRBV5-4 and TRBJ2-7, is ETGVTQSPTHLIKTRGQQVTLRCSSQSGHNTVSWYQQALGQGPQFIFQYYREEENGRGNFPPRFSGLQFPNYSSELNVNALELDDSALYLCASSVRLAGGGEQYFGPGTRLTVT.

As to this clone: Other DNA sequences from this sample encode an identical CDR3 as well. This chain links TRBV28 with TRBJ2-3; possibly TRBD1 or TRBD2 for D (5 bases each). The V end lost 6 bases, the J end lost 9 bases, and 19 bases lay between the germline ends. CDR3 length equals 14 residues. CDR1 is MDHEN, CDR2 SYDVKM, per germline. CDR3 region: CASRQEAGMWTQYF. Here the CDR3 DNA reads TGTGCCAGCAGACAGGAGGCGGGTATGTGGACGCAGTATTTT. Supplemented by reference TRBV28 and TRBJ2-3, the full variable domain reads DVKVTQSSRYLVKRTGEKVFLECVQDMDHENMFWYRQDPGLGLRLIYFSYDVKMKEKGDIPEGYSVSREKKERFSLILESASTNQTSMYLCASRQEAGMWTQYFGPGTRLTVL.

The rearrangement uses TRBV5-1 and TRBJ1-1, with D perhaps TRBD1 (5 bases). The length of the CDR3 is 14 residues. V lost 7 bases to trimming and J lost 1 base, with 14 bases between them. Germline V gene data show CDR1 as SGHRS and CDR2 as YFSETQ. CDR3 DNA: TGCGCCAGCGGTCGGGGGAGGGAGAACACTGAAGCTTTCTTT. Amino acid sequence: CASGRGRENTEAFF.

This rearrangement joins TRBV19 to TRBJ2-2; 16 nucleotides match TRBD2. The V segment lost 5 bases and the J segment 7 bases; nucleotides outside the gene matches: 7. The CDR3 covers 17 residues. In germline, CDR1 is LNHDA, CDR2 SQIVND (reference sequence). CDR3 sequence reads: CASSGGLAGGPVGELFF. The DNA for the CDR3 is TGTGCCAGTAGTGGGGGACTAGCGGGAGGGCCGGTCGGGGAGCTGTTTTTT.

The chain is built from TRBV21-1 and TRBJ1-1; TRBD1, the table's D call, lacks a check against the DNA. TRBV21-1 is a documented pseudogene. The CDR3 is 21 amino acids. CDR3 nucleotides: TGTGCCAGCAGCGAAAGGGGGGAAGAGATAACAGGGGGCACCCAGAACACTGAAGCTTTCTTT. This sequence encodes CASSERGEEITGGTQNTEAFF.

This chain links TRBV7-2 with TRBJ1-1, with 9 bases identical to TRBD1. V dropped 2 bases and J dropped 1; count of bases not matched to a gene: 8. Germline assignment: CDR1 SGHTA and CDR2 FQGNSA. CDR3 length: 17 amino acids. CDR3 bases: TGTGCCAGCAGCTTAACCTACAGGGGGCGGGAGAACACTGAAGCTTTCTTT. This gives the protein CASSLTYRGRENTEAFF.

In nucleotides, the CDR3 is TGCAGCGTTGAAGTCCGGACCTATGGCTACACCTTC. This gives the protein CSVEVRTYGYTF. This chain joins TRBV29-1 and TRBJ1-2; D is unresolved. V was cut by 1 base and J by 4 bases, with 7 bases left in between. Germline loops: CDR1 SQVTM, CDR2 ANQGSEA. The CDR3 consists of 12 residues. Using reference TRBV29-1 and TRBJ1-2 for the parts outside the CDR3, the full variable domain is SAVISQKPSRDICQRGTSLTIQCQVDSQVTMMFWYRQQPGQSLTLIATANQGSEATYESGFVIDKFPISRPNLTFSTLTVSNMSPEDSSIYLCSVEVRTYGYTFGSGTRLTVV.

A single count supports this clone. The rearrangement links TRBV19 to TRBJ2-3, with 10 bases fitting TRBD2. There are 16 residues in the CDR3. CDR1 and CDR2 (germline): LNHDA, SQIVND (reference sequence). With 5 bases clipped from V and 2 bases from J, the junction kept 7 bases outside the gene matches. Written as DNA, the CDR3 is TGTGCCAGTAGTCATCCTAGCGGGAGTTTCACAGATACGCAGTATTTT. This sequence encodes CASSHPSGSFTDTQYF.

The chain links TRBV2 to TRBJ1-5; possibly TRBD1 for D (5 bases). The CDR3 has 14 residues. CDR1 SNHLY and CDR2 FYNNEI come from the germline V gene. V was clipped by 7 bases and J by 4 bases, with 14 bases between them. The CDR3 sequence is CASNRDGSNQPQHF. CDR3 in DNA: TGTGCCAGCAACCGGGACGGAAGTAATCAGCCCCAGCATTTT.

The chain has TRBV18 and TRBJ2-2; TRBD2 matches at 7 bases. CDR1 is KGHSH, CDR2 LQKENI, per germline. V shed 3 bases, J shed 4 bases, and the junction held 11 bases outside the gene matches. CDR3 length: 17 amino acids. CDR3 DNA: TGTGCCAGCTCACCGTCAGCGGGAATCCGAGGCACCGGGGAGCTGTTTTTT. This gives the protein CASSPSAGIRGTGELFF.

The J gene is TRBJ2-3, the V gene TRBV11-2; 8 bases align to TRBD1. The V and J ends lost 1 base and 2 bases, in that order; junction bases with no gene match: 8. The CDR3 extends over 17 amino acids. The germline V gene encodes CDR1 SGHAT and CDR2 FQNNGV. The CDR3, as DNA: TGTGCCAGCAGCTTAGCATCAACAGGGGGTTACACAGATACGCAGTATTTT. Amino acid sequence: CASSLASTGGYTDTQYF.

The J gene is TRBJ2-7, the V gene TRBV10-3, with D maybe TRBD2 (6 bases). V was cut by 1 base and J by 7 bases, with 14 bases left in between. The CDR3 loop spans 14 amino acids. Germline V gene data show CDR1 as ENHRY and CDR2 as SYGVKD. CDR3 in amino acids: CAISELTSTGEQYF. CDR3 coding DNA: TGTGCCATCAGTGAGTTGACTAGTACGGGGGAGCAGTACTTC.